Each of the 9 T cell receptor beta chains below was sequenced from the same sample in a study of vaccination and CD4 T cells after COVID-19. Oncomine TCR Beta short-read sequencing was applied to DNA from cultured CD4+ T cells. Each CDR3 protein is one row after TCRdb ran MiXCR on the PCR reads. The sample carries approximately 16,000 distinct CDR3 sequences, less than 30% recorded once. No cognate antigen is known for these TCRs. The treatment here: roughly nine-day PBMC culture with coronavirus spike peptide pools or control peptides (ViraFEST assay). The sample consisted of cultured CD4+ T cells from blood. The source is a human donor with COVID-19.

This clonotype is judged medium-sized. This rearrangement joins TRBV27 to TRBJ1-2; 7 nucleotides match TRBD1. This CDR3 is 13 amino acids long. J lost 4 bases, V lost 5 bases, and 4 bases had no gene match. The germline gives CDR1 MNHEY, CDR2 SMNVEV (reference sequence). The CDR3 DNA reads as TGTGCCAGCAGTATGGACAGGTTCTATGGCTACACCTTC. This translates into CASSMDRFYGYTF.

The J gene is TRBJ1-3, the V gene TRBV6-1; the match to TRBD1 covers 9 bases. The CDR3 runs to 13 residues. Losses at the gene ends were 8 bases for V and 4 bases for J; bases not matched to a gene: 3. CDR1 is MNHNS, CDR2 SASEGT, per germline. CDR3 loop: CASSGQGGNTIYF. The CDR3 DNA is TGTGCCAGCTCGGGACAGGGAGGAAACACCATATATTTT.

V gene TRBV11-3 combines with J gene TRBJ1-1, with TRBD1 as a possible D gene (5 bases). The CDR3 sequence is 14 residues long. V dropped 6 bases and J dropped 6 bases, with 17 bases sitting between them. Germline V lookup: CDR1 SGHNT, CDR2 YENEEA. The CDR3 protein is CASRGGTLASEAFF. In DNA form, the CDR3 reads TGTGCCAGCAGGGGAGGGACTTTAGCTTCTGAAGCTTTCTTT.

This chain uses TRBV5-4 with TRBJ2-5, with TRBD1 identical over 8 bases. This CDR3 has 14 amino acids. V dropped 5 bases and J dropped 4; count of bases not matched to a gene: 7. Germline V gives CDR1 SGHNT, CDR2 YYREEE (reference sequence). CDR3 DNA sequence: TGTGCCAGCAGGACTGGGGACAGGCCAGAGACCCAGTACTTC. This translates into CASRTGDRPETQYF.

V is TRBV20-1 and J is TRBJ2-5; TRBD2 agrees at 10 bases. The CDR3 extends over 16 amino acids. V gave up 3 bases and J gave up 3 bases; unmatched junction bases: 10. From germline, CDR1 is DFQATT and CDR2 SNEGSKA (reference sequence). As DNA, the CDR3 is TGCAGTGCTAGCCGGCTAGCGGGGGCGAGGGAAGAGACCCAGTACTTC. It encodes CSASRLAGAREETQYF.

The chain links TRBV5-1 to TRBJ2-5; D tentatively reads TRBD1 or TRBD2 (6 bases each). Germline V CDR1 and CDR2: SGHRS, YFSETQ. The V end was cut by 5 bases, the J end by 5 bases, with 19 bases between. This CDR3 contains 15 residues. The CDR3 bases are TGCGCCAGCAGATCCGGCGAGGGGGGCAGGGAGACCCAGTACTTC. The encoded protein is CASRSGEGGRETQYF.

This clonotype was seen only a few times. The genes are TRBV7-2 and TRBJ1-2; the D is unclear. CDR1 SGHTA and CDR2 FQGNSA come from the germline V gene. The CDR3 length is 13 residues. Trimming took off 1 base at V and 11 bases at J, with 14 bases between the two ends. CDR3 DNA sequence: TGTGCCAGCAGCTTAGATGGTGTTGACCTTTACACCTTC. Its protein product is CASSLDGVDLYTF.

The chain combines TRBV5-1 with TRBJ1-5, with a weak D call TRBD1 (5 bases). This CDR3 has 15 amino acids. Per the germline V gene, CDR1 is SGHRS and CDR2 is YFSETQ. Trimming pared 4 bases from V and 7 bases from J, leaving 18 bases between. CDR3 residues: CASSPAGERGQPQHF. CDR3 coding DNA: TGCGCCAGCAGCCCCGCGGGGGAGAGAGGGCAGCCCCAGCATTTT.

CDR3 sequence (DNA): TGCAGTGCCGGGGACAGGGGACAGCCCCAGCATTTT. Encoded protein: CSAGDRGQPQHF. J is TRBJ1-5 and V is TRBV20-1; 10 positions agree with TRBD1. The CDR3 is 12 amino acids. Germline V gene sequence: CDR1 DFQATT, CDR2 SNEGSKA (reference sequence). The J segment lost 7 bases and the V segment lost 6 bases, leaving 3 bases of the junction unmatched.